These T cell receptor beta chains were read from a single sample in a study of cytomegalovirus exposure and HLA in healthy donors. Clones were sequenced by immunoSEQ multiplex PCR, and TCRdb holds only the in-frame ones, with some missing. The sample shows 130,000 to 150,000 clones, and approximately 1% sits with its ten largest clones. Material: PBMCs. The origin of the receptors is a male donor in good health and CMV-seronegative. CDR3s include the opening cysteine and the closing phenylalanine or tryptophan. The D gene is left open where the match is weak. Not all rows give a size; the values are once, few, many and, for expanded clones, a class.

V	D	J	size	CDR3	DNA
TRBV2	TRBD2	TRBJ2-3	NA	CASRLAEKGDTQYF	TGTGCCAGCAGACTAGCGGAGAAGGGAGATACGCAGTATTTT
TRBV19	NA	TRBJ1-4	NA	CASSYGSNGEKLFF	TGTGCCAGTAGTTACGGGAGTAATGGTGAAAAACTGTTTTTT
TRBV5-1	TRBD1	TRBJ1-1	NA	CASSKNRGTGTEAFF	TGCGCCAGCAGCAAAAACAGGGGAACTGGTACTGAAGCTTTCTTT
TRBV19	NA	TRBJ1-4	NA	CASSNKGVRKIHEKLFF	TGTGCCAGTAGTAATAAAGGAGTTAGGAAGATCCATGAAAAACTGTTTTTT
TRBV7-9	NA	TRBJ1-3	NA	CASSLMASGNTIYF	TGTGCCAGCAGCTTAATGGCCTCTGGAAACACCATATATTTT
TRBV18	NA	TRBJ2-5	NA	CASKLSTGHETQYF	TGTGCCAGTAAACTATCTACAGGGCACGAGACCCAGTACTTC
TRBV5-4	NA	TRBJ1-6	NA	CASSLGGGGYNSPLHF	TGTGCCAGCAGCTTGGGCGGGGGGGGCTATAATTCACCCCTCCACTTT
TRBV6-1	TRBD2	TRBJ2-7	NA	CASSERGWASGGAYEQYF	TGTGCCAGCAGTGAAAGGGGGTGGGCTAGCGGGGGGGCCTACGAGCAGTACTTC
TRBV6-1	TRBD1	TRBJ2-1	NA	CASSELGDRHRALYNEQFF	TGTGCCAGCAGTGAACTGGGGGACAGGCATCGGGCCCTTTACAATGAGCAGTTCTTC
TRBV6-5	TRBD1	TRBJ2-7	NA	CASSPDRASSYEQYF	TGTGCCAGCAGTCCCGACAGGGCGAGCTCCTACGAGCAGTACTTC
TRBV7-9	TRBD2	TRBJ2-5	NA	CASSLAGAGETQYF	TGTGCCAGCAGCCTAGCGGGAGCGGGAGAGACCCAGTACTTC
TRBV29-1	TRBD1	TRBJ2-5	NA	CSVGVGQNFQETQYF	TGCAGCGTGGGTGTGGGACAGAATTTCCAAGAGACCCAGTACTTC
TRBV4-2	TRBD1	TRBJ2-3	NA	CASSQDRDRGRSDTQYF	TGTGCCAGCAGCCAAGACCGGGACAGGGGGCGCTCAGATACGCAGTATTTT
TRBV29-1	NA	TRBJ2-3	NA	CSVGRGSMVGTQYF	TGCAGCGTTGGTCGGGGGAGCATGGTAGGGACGCAGTATTTT
TRBV30	NA	TRBJ1-4	NA	CACRGGSNEKLFF	TGTGCCTGCAGGGGTGGATCTAATGAAAAACTGTTTTTT
TRBV11-2	NA	TRBJ1-1	NA	CASSFGRVLGNTEAFF	TGTGCCAGCAGCTTTGGCAGGGTCTTAGGGAACACTGAAGCTTTCTTT
TRBV7-2	TRBD1	TRBJ1-6	NA	CASSRTGTDHNSPLHF	TGTGCCAGCAGCCGTACCGGGACAGACCATAATTCACCCCTCCACTTT
TRBV19	NA	TRBJ2-7	NA	CASSSQTPYEQYF	TGTGCCAGTAGTTCACAAACCCCTTACGAGCAGTACTTC
TRBV18	TRBD1	TRBJ2-7	NA	CASSGTGPSYEQYF	TGTGCCAGCTCAGGGACAGGGCCTTCCTACGAGCAGTACTTC
TRBV27	TRBD1	TRBJ2-1	NA	CASTPGTGGDNEQFF	TGTGCCAGCACCCCCGGGACAGGGGGGGACAATGAGCAGTTCTTC
TRBV14	NA	TRBJ1-4	NA	CASSQVQAGQGKLFF	TGTGCCAGCAGCCAAGTTCAGGCAGGGCAAGGGAAACTGTTTTTT
TRBV6-1	TRBD1	TRBJ2-7	NA	CASRRTGGSYEQYF	TGTGCCAGCAGACGGACAGGGGGCTCCTACGAGCAGTACTTC
TRBV6-5	NA	TRBJ2-7	NA	CASSPGYGYEQYF	TGTGCCAGCAGTCCAGGGTATGGGTACGAGCAGTACTTC
TRBV5-1	TRBD2	TRBJ2-1	NA	CASSSSLAGVGEQFF	TGCGCCAGCAGCTCCTCGCTAGCGGGAGTCGGCGAGCAGTTCTTC
TRBV19	TRBD1	TRBJ2-7	NA	CASSLRTGEYEQYF	TGTGCCAGTAGTCTCCGGACAGGGGAATACGAGCAGTACTTC
TRBV18	NA	TRBJ1-1	NA	CASSPYQGPEAFF	TGTGCCAGCTCACCATACCAGGGTCCTGAAGCTTTCTTT
TRBV19	NA	TRBJ1-5	NA	CASSGPAEGQPQHF	TGTGCCAGTAGTGGCCCGGCAGAGGGACAGCCCCAGCATTTT
TRBV19	NA	TRBJ2-5	NA	CASSMVGGETQYF	TGTGCCAGTAGTATGGTGGGGGGAGAGACCCAGTACTTC
TRBV2	NA	TRBJ1-3	NA	CASNPVSGNTIYF	TGTGCCAGCAACCCGGTGTCTGGAAACACCATATATTTT
TRBV30	TRBD1	TRBJ2-5	NA	CAIRQGWETQYF	TGTGCGATAAGACAGGGCTGGGAGACCCAGTACTTC
TRBV19	TRBD2	TRBJ2-5	NA	CASSSPPTGGTQYF	TGTGCCAGTAGTAGCCCCCCTACGGGAGGAACCCAGTACTTC
TRBV7-2	TRBD2	TRBJ2-1	medium-sized	CASSPIAGGLGFF	TGTGCCAGCAGCCCAATAGCGGGGGGGCTGGGGTTCTTC
TRBV5-1	NA	TRBJ1-1	NA	CASSLGGHGTEAFF	TGCGCCAGCAGTTTGGGAGGGCATGGCACTGAAGCTTTCTTT
TRBV19	NA	TRBJ2-7	NA	CASSIYQRGTLEQYF	TGTGCCAGTAGTATATACCAGCGCGGGACCCTCGAGCAGTACTTC
TRBV6-5	TRBD1	TRBJ2-7	NA	CASSLDRGKYEQYF	TGTGCCAGCAGTTTGGACAGGGGGAAGTACGAGCAGTACTTC
TRBV6-6	NA	TRBJ2-1	NA	CASTGRGRVINEQFF	TGTGCCAGCACCGGGAGGGGGCGGGTAATCAATGAGCAGTTCTTC
TRBV6-1	NA	TRBJ1-1	NA	CASSEVQGTVEAFF	TGTGCCAGCAGTGAAGTACAGGGAACAGTTGAAGCTTTCTTT
TRBV6-6	NA	TRBJ2-7	NA	CASSTGTQSLWEQYF	TGTGCCAGCAGTACTGGGACTCAAAGCCTGTGGGAGCAGTACTTC
TRBV15	TRBD1	TRBJ2-7	NA	CATSKDRRLEQYF	TGTGCCACCAGCAAGGACAGGAGACTCGAGCAGTACTTC
TRBV5-4	TRBD1	TRBJ1-2	NA	CASSWGQGLEGYTF	TGTGCCAGCAGCTGGGGACAGGGGCTCGAAGGCTACACCTTC
TRBV19	TRBD1	TRBJ1-6	NA	CASSRMIGTGPNSPLHF	TGTGCCAGTAGTCGGATGATCGGGACAGGGCCGAATTCACCCCTCCACTTT
TRBV5-1	NA	TRBJ2-3	NA	CASIPGLLSVSTDTQYF	TGCGCCAGCATACCGGGACTCCTTTCGGTTAGCACAGATACGCAGTATTTT
TRBV5-1	TRBD2	TRBJ2-3	NA	CASSFGGRADTQYF	TGCGCCAGCAGCTTTGGCGGGAGGGCAGATACGCAGTATTTT
TRBV6-4	TRBD1	TRBJ2-5	NA	CASPIDTDRGQQETQYF	TGTGCCAGCCCGATAGATACCGACAGGGGTCAACAAGAGACCCAGTACTTC
TRBV2	NA	TRBJ1-2	NA	CASSEITNYGYTF	TGTGCCAGCAGTGAAATCACAAACTATGGCTACACCTTC
TRBV6-1	TRBD1	TRBJ2-7	NA	CATDRAYEQYF	TGTGCCACTGACAGGGCCTACGAGCAGTACTTC
TRBV18	NA	TRBJ2-5	NA	CASSPTYQETQYF	TGTGCCAGCTCACCGACATACCAAGAGACCCAGTACTTC
TRBV19	NA	TRBJ1-1	NA	CASGGGIAFF	TGTGCCAGTGGCGGGGGGATAGCTTTCTTT
TRBV5-6	NA	TRBJ1-2	NA	CASSLGEGTLPNYGYTF	TGTGCCAGCAGCTTGGGTGAAGGGACACTCCCTAACTATGGCTACACCTTC
TRBV7-9	TRBD1	TRBJ1-5	NA	CASSYAGGNQPQHF	TGTGCCAGCAGCTATGCAGGGGGGAATCAGCCCCAGCATTTT
TRBV7-2	TRBD1	TRBJ1-1	NA	CASSSTGGWNTEAFF	TGTGCCAGCAGCTCAACAGGGGGCTGGAACACTGAAGCTTTCTTT
TRBV18	NA	TRBJ2-1	NA	CASSPSTTGSNEQFF	TGTGCCAGCTCACCATCTACTACAGGGTCCAATGAGCAGTTCTTC
TRBV19	TRBD1	TRBJ2-7	NA	CASSIGTGSSYEQYF	TGTGCCAGTAGTATAGGGACAGGGAGCTCCTACGAGCAGTACTTC
TRBV15	TRBD1	TRBJ1-5	NA	CATSWTGLNQPQHF	TGTGCCACCAGCTGGACAGGACTCAATCAGCCCCAGCATTTT